This T cell receptor beta chain was obtained from a study of CD8 T cells in ankylosing spondylitis. Broader study findings: Researchers report that disease-linked clones proved CD8+ and relatively rare in peripheral blood. Several of the motif variants were reported before in synovial fluid and blood from reactive arthritis. Significant enrichment of disease-linked clones was reported in matched ankylosing spondylitis synovial fluid.

It was by quantitative 5'-RACE with molecular barcodes that TCR beta libraries were made. MiXCR, run by TCRdb on the 5' RACE reads, gives a single entry per CDR3 protein. The table has approximately 250,000 distinct CDR3 sequences, around 8% seen once. Concerning this clonotype itself: Antigen: not known.

The source material was blood, either unsorted or a sorted T cell fraction (not recorded which). This TCR was recovered from a female donor with ankylosing spondylitis or in good health (not recorded which).

As DNA, the CDR3 is TGTGCCAGCAGCCAAGGTCCGGGACAGAGCTACGAGCAGTACTTC. It is translated as CASSQGPGQSYEQYF. The chain recombines TRBV3-1 with TRBJ2-7; 7 nucleotides agree with TRBD1. With V trimmed by 1 base and J by 3 bases, 6 bases remained unmatched. The CDR3 is made up of 15 amino acids. Germline V gives CDR1 LGHDT, CDR2 YNNKEL (reference sequence).